The 18 T cell receptor beta chains below were found in one sample sequenced in a study of blood T cell repertoires in COVID-19. This table comes from immunoSEQ multiplex PCR, and its TCRdb copy is limited to in-frame clones, with some not included. The repertoire holds a few hundred thousand clones, with approximately 86% as singletons. Sequenced material: PBMCs or T cells enriched from blood (not recorded which). The origin of the receptors is a middle-aged woman with acute COVID-19.

This CDR3 is CATVPPSEHEQFF. The CDR3 DNA is TGTGCCACCGTTCCACCCTCGGAGCATGAGCAGTTCTTC. The rearrangement links TRBV19 to TRBJ2-1; D is unresolved. The CDR3 sequence is 13 residues long. V gave up 10 bases and J gave up 8 bases, with 18 bases separating them. From germline, CDR1 is LNHDA and CDR2 SQIVND (reference sequence).

The chain joins TRBV28 to TRBJ2-7, with D perhaps matching TRBD1 (6 bases). This CDR3 has 14 residues. Germline V CDR1 and CDR2: MDHEN, SYDVKM. Between the trimmed V and J ends, which lost 7 bases and 2 bases, there was a span of 15 bases. The chain's CDR3 is CASTLGAGPYEQYF. CDR3 sequence (DNA): TGTGCCAGCACGCTGGGGGCCGGTCCCTACGAGCAGTACTTC.

The J gene is TRBJ2-5, the V gene TRBV7-2; TRBD2 agrees at 8 bases. J was trimmed by 7 bases and V by 6 bases; bases with no gene match: 1. The CDR3 extends over 11 amino acids. Germline V gene lookup returns CDR1 SGHTA and CDR2 FQGNSA. Here the CDR3 reads CASRRGGTQYF. For the CDR3, the DNA is TGTGCCAGCAGACGGGGGGGGACCCAGTACTTC. Supplemented by reference TRBV7-2 and TRBJ2-5, the full variable domain reads GAGVSQSPSNKVTEKGKDVELRCDPISGHTALYWYRQSLGQGLEFLIYFQGNSAPDKSGLPSDRFSAERTGGSVSTLTIQRTQQEDSAVYLCASRRGGTQYFGPGTRLLVL.

The chain joins TRBV7-2 to TRBJ1-2, with 7 bases that match TRBD1. The CDR3 runs to 15 residues. Germline trimming cut 1 base from V and 3 bases from J; bases unmatched to any gene: 5. CDR1 SGHTA and CDR2 FQGNSA come from the germline V gene. Here the CDR3 DNA reads TGTGCCAGCAGCTTAGAAACAGGGGCGGACTATGGCTACACCTTC. Translation: CASSLETGADYGYTF.

The V and J genes are TRBV14 and TRBJ1-3; D ambiguous. The CDR3 is 16 residues long. Trimming removed 1 base at V and 0 bases at J, with 10 bases between. In germline, CDR1 is SGHDN, CDR2 FVKESK. CDR3 sequence reads: CASSQGYLSSGNTIYF. The CDR3 DNA is TGTGCCAGCAGCCAAGGATACCTAAGCTCTGGAAACACCATATATTTT.

The chain is built from TRBV5-1 and TRBJ2-1; 8 nucleotides match TRBD2. Germline CDR1 reads SGHRS; CDR2 reads YFSETQ. V shed 4 bases, J shed 0 bases, and the junction held 6 bases outside the gene matches. This CDR3 spans 16 amino acids. The CDR3: CASSPGGPSSYNEQFF. CDR3 coding DNA: TGCGCCAGCAGCCCGGGAGGGCCCTCCTCCTACAATGAGCAGTTCTTC.

This clone was seen a single time. The genes are TRBV7-9 and TRBJ1-1, with TRBD1 identical over 9 bases. CDR1 is SEHNR, CDR2 FQNEAQ, per germline (reference sequence). The J segment lost 3 bases and the V segment lost 4 bases, leaving 15 bases of the junction unmatched. This CDR3 comprises 18 residues. This CDR3 reads CASSYQNRDRESDTEAFF. As DNA, the CDR3 is TGTGCCAGCAGCTACCAAAACCGGGACAGGGAATCGGACACTGAAGCTTTCTTT.

The chain carries TRBV6-5 and TRBJ2-7, with 7 bases that match TRBD1. Germline-derived CDR1 and CDR2 are MNHEY and SVGAGI. The CDR3 consists of 15 residues. Trimming took 3 bases from V and 4 from J; bases not matched to a gene: 9. The CDR3 coding sequence is TGTGCCAGCAGTTATACGACAGGGCTCCTTTACGAGCAGTACTTC. Its translation is CASSYTTGLLYEQYF.

This clone was seen more than once but under ten times. The V gene is TRBV27, the J gene TRBJ1-1, with TRBD1 as a possible D gene (6 bases). V gave up 2 bases and J gave up 3 bases, with 7 bases separating them. The CDR3 runs to 13 residues. The V gene's germline CDR1 is MNHEY and CDR2 SMNVEV (reference sequence). The CDR3 reads CASSLRTDTEAFF. For the CDR3, the DNA is TGTGCCAGCAGTTTACGGACAGACACTGAAGCTTTCTTT.

This rearrangement joins TRBV12-2 to TRBJ2-1; the DNA was not used to check the table's D call, TRBD2. TRBV12-2 is a recognized pseudogene. The CDR3 has 16 residues. This CDR3 is CASRFRNGRVYNEQFF. Written as DNA, the CDR3 is TGTGCAAGTCGCTTTCGGAACGGGAGAGTCTACAATGAGCAGTTCTTC.

The chain has TRBV28 and TRBJ1-5, with D possibly being TRBD1 (6 bases). Trimming removed 8 bases from V and 5 bases from J, with 16 bases in between. Germline loops: CDR1 MDHEN, CDR2 SYDVKM. The CDR3 runs 14 residues. CDR3 loop: CASRKGGDHQPQHF. CDR3 nucleotides: TGTGCCAGCCGAAAGGGGGGGGACCATCAGCCCCAGCATTTT.

The CDR3 nucleotides are TGTGCCAGCAGCCCAACAGTACGGACAGGGTTTTATAATTCACCCCTCCACTTT. Amino acids: CASSPTVRTGFYNSPLHF. The chain carries TRBV5-6 and TRBJ1-6, with 8 bases lining up with TRBD1. After removal of 4 bases from V and 4 bases from J, the junction contained 13 bases not matched to a gene. The length of the CDR3 is 18 residues. CDR1 is SGHDT, CDR2 YYEEEE, per germline.

J is TRBJ1-2 and V is TRBV19; D perhaps matches TRBD1 (5 bases). Trimming left V 7 bases short and J 4 bases short, with 22 bases between. From germline, CDR1 is LNHDA and CDR2 SQIVND (reference sequence). This CDR3 is built from 16 residues. Here the CDR3 reads CASTLGEAGIGYGYTF. In nucleotides, the CDR3 is TGTGCCAGTACCCTAGGGGAGGCGGGGATCGGCTATGGCTACACCTTC.

This sequence joins TRBV19 and TRBJ1-1; 10 bases are shared with TRBD1. Losses at the gene ends were 5 bases for V and 6 bases for J; bases not matched to a gene: 6. CDR3 length: 14 amino acids. Germline CDR1 reads LNHDA; CDR2 reads SQIVND (reference sequence). CDR3 sequence: CASSQTGTGAEAFF. CDR3 nucleotide sequence: TGTGCCAGTAGTCAGACCGGGACAGGGGCTGAAGCTTTCTTT.

V and J are TRBV27 and TRBJ1-1, with D uncertain. The CDR3 sequence is 14 residues long. Trimming left V 6 bases short and J 3 bases short, with 14 bases between. CDR1 MNHEY and CDR2 SMNVEV come from the germline V gene (reference sequence). CDR3 region: CASRYLDPYTEAFF. CDR3 DNA: TGTGCCAGCAGGTACTTAGATCCCTACACTGAAGCTTTCTTT.

The rearrangement uses TRBV6-2 or TRBV6-3 and TRBJ1-2; perhaps TRBD1 as D (5 bases). The V and J ends lost 6 bases and 3 bases respectively, with 14 bases between them. Germline values: CDR1 MNHEY, CDR2 SVGEGT. The CDR3 extends over 14 amino acids. CDR3 sequence: CASSVPTVHYGYTF. The CDR3 DNA sequence: TGTGCCAGCAGCGTTCCGACAGTCCACTATGGCTACACCTTC.

This clone was counted between two and nine times. The rearrangement links TRBV19 to TRBJ2-3; 9 bases align to TRBD2. Germline values: CDR1 LNHDA, CDR2 SQIVND (reference sequence). With V trimmed by 6 bases and J by 4 bases, 5 bases remained unmatched. This CDR3 is 14 amino acids long. The CDR3 sequence: CASRDSGGSDTQYF. The CDR3 DNA follows: TGTGCCAGTAGGGATAGCGGGGGATCAGATACGCAGTATTTT. Using reference TRBV19 and TRBJ2-3 for the parts outside the CDR3, the full variable domain is DGGITQSPKYLFRKEGQNVTLSCEQNLNHDAMYWYRQDPGQGLRLIYYSQIVNDFQKGDIAEGYSVSREKKESFPLTVTSAQKNPTAFYLCASRDSGGSDTQYFGPGTRLTVL.

V gene TRBV3-1 (or the pseudogene TRBV3-2) combines with J gene TRBJ2-2, with D possibly TRBD2 on 5 matching bases. V was trimmed by 6 bases and J by 6 bases, leaving 17 bases between them. Germline CDR1 LGHDT, CDR2 YNNKEL (reference sequence). The CDR3 runs to 15 residues. The CDR3, as DNA: TGTGCCAGCAGTCCCTACGACTATATCGCCGGGGAGCTGTTTTTT. Its protein is CASSPYDYIAGELFF.